This entry is about one TCR beta chain. Its antigen is unknown. The data were obtained in a study of T cell responses to AZD1222 COVID-19 vaccine. Study-level background: Second-dose intervals near 4 or 12 weeks were combined.

V lost 8 bases and J lost 3; bases outside the gene matches: 4. The V gene's germline CDR1 is MDHEN and CDR2 SYDVKM. The CDR3 is 13 residues long. Study-wide results and caveats: Recipients of two AZD1222 doses showed rising Spike-specific TCR breadth and depth.

Assay used: immunoSEQ multiplex PCR; TCRdb lists only in-frame clones, some missing. The data hold under 200,000 clones, with approximately 91% observed a single time. Sequenced here: peripheral blood, sampled on day 0 of AZD1222 vaccination. The gene calls are TRBV28 and TRBJ2-7; 10 nucleotides match TRBD2. This sequence originates from an adult in good health. This CDR3 reads CASQLAGNYEQYF. CDR3 nucleotides: TGTGCCAGCCAACTAGCGGGAAACTACGAGCAGTACTTC.